These 32 T cell receptor beta chains originate from one sample sequenced in a study of cytomegalovirus exposure and HLA in healthy donors. The study ran its PCR with 60 Vbeta and 13 Jbeta primers. Assay used: immunoSEQ multiplex PCR; TCRdb lists only in-frame clones, some missing. The sample lists around 180,000 clones, around 80% occurring once. Sequencing input: PBMCs. The receptor set was obtained from a woman in her thirties or forties in good health and CMV-seronegative.

Only one count was recorded for this clone. This sequence joins TRBV5-4 and TRBJ1-2, with a possible D match to TRBD1 (5 bases). The CDR3 has 12 amino acids. The germline V gene has CDR1 SGHNT and CDR2 YYREEE (reference sequence). V was clipped by 1 base and J by 10 bases, with 11 bases between them. CDR3 sequence: CASSLMGGSYTF. The CDR3 bases are TGTGCCAGCAGCTTGATGGGGGGTTCCTACACCTTC.

Concerning this clone itself: The sample has other DNA sequences that encode this CDR3 too. The gene calls are TRBV10-3 and TRBJ1-4; 8 nucleotides line up with TRBD1. Looked up from germline, CDR1 is ENHRY and CDR2 is SYGVKD. After removal of 6 bases from V and 8 bases from J, the junction contained 5 bases not matched to a gene. This CDR3 contains 13 residues. CDR3 protein: CAIRTGGDEKLFF. The CDR3 DNA sequence: TGTGCCATCAGAACAGGGGGAGACGAAAAACTGTTTTTT.

This clone was found once. The chain combines TRBV6-1 with TRBJ1-5, with 7 bases fitting TRBD1. This CDR3 is built from 14 residues. Germline V gene sequence: CDR1 MNHNS, CDR2 SASEGT. V shed 7 bases, J shed 4 bases, and the junction held 7 bases outside the gene matches. CDR3 region: CASTSGTANQPQHF. For the CDR3, the DNA is TGTGCCAGCACGTCCGGGACAGCAAATCAGCCCCAGCATTTT.

The chain combines TRBV10-3 with TRBJ1-2; TRBD1 matches 7 bases. This CDR3 comprises 15 residues. Germline CDR1 and CDR2: ENHRY and SYGVKD. With V trimmed by 6 bases and J by 3 bases, 10 bases remained unmatched. In DNA form, the CDR3 reads TGTGCCATCAGCCATTCGGCCAGGGGGGACTATGGCTACACCTTC. It encodes CAISHSARGDYGYTF.

V gene TRBV13 combines with J gene TRBJ2-5, with TRBD1 identical over 11 bases. The end of the DNA fits TRBJ2-7 better, so the J call may be wrong. The CDR3 is 14 amino acids. Germline CDR1 PRHDT, CDR2 FYEKMQ (reference sequence). CDR3 residues: CASSRDRGGYEQYF. The CDR3 DNA reads as TGTGCCAGCAGCCGGGACAGGGGGGGCTACGAGCAGTACTTC.

This chain joins TRBV5-6 and TRBJ2-3; 7 positions agree with TRBD2. V shed 4 bases and J 2 bases; nucleotides not matched to a gene: 4. Germline lookup yields CDR1 SGHDT and CDR2 YYEEEE. The CDR3 length is 14 residues. Here the CDR3 reads CASSLRGVTDTQYF. CDR3 DNA: TGTGCCAGCAGCCTACGGGGGGTCACAGATACGCAGTATTTT.

This clone occurred a few times. The rearrangement links TRBV2 to TRBJ1-5, with TRBD1 matching over 7 bases. CDR3 length: 17 amino acids. J gave up 7 bases and V 3 bases, and 15 bases lay outside the gene matches. Germline CDR1 reads SNHLY; CDR2 reads FYNNEI. The CDR3, as DNA: TGTGCCAGCAGTGAGCCAGCGCTACAGGGGACGGGACAGCCCCAGCATTTT. Translated, it gives CASSEPALQGTGQPQHF.

The rearrangement links TRBV19 to TRBJ1-3; D unresolved. Between the trimmed V and J ends, which lost 8 bases and 7 bases, there was a span of 18 bases. CDR3 length: 14 amino acids. From germline, CDR1 is LNHDA and CDR2 SQIVND (reference sequence). The CDR3 region has the DNA TGTGCCAGTGTGCAGGTTGGTGAGAAGAACACCATATATTTT. Its translation: CASVQVGEKNTIYF.

The chain is built from TRBV7-8 and TRBJ2-7, with 13 bases fitting TRBD2. This CDR3 comprises 18 residues. Germline CDR1 SGHVS, CDR2 FQNEAQ. Trimming at V came to 1 base and at J to 2 bases, leaving 8 bases not matched to a gene. The CDR3 here is CASSLESGTSGNPYEQYF. In DNA form, the CDR3 reads TGTGCCAGCAGCTTAGAATCGGGGACTAGCGGGAACCCCTACGAGCAGTACTTC.

The genes are TRBV15 and TRBJ2-7; tentatively, D is TRBD1 (6 bases). The V gene lost 1 base and the J gene lost 5 bases, with 15 bases spanning the gap. CDR1 is LNHNV, CDR2 YYDKDF, per germline (reference sequence). The CDR3 contains 15 residues. Here the CDR3 DNA reads TGTGCCACCAGCAGAGTGGGCACAGGGAGCCACGAGCAGTACTTC. Residues: CATSRVGTGSHEQYF.

This sequence joins TRBV7-2 and TRBJ2-3; D gene ambiguous. Germline-derived CDR1 and CDR2 are SGHTA and FQGNSA. The CDR3 runs 14 residues. V was trimmed by 2 bases and J by 4 bases, leaving 10 bases between them. The CDR3 loop reads CASSLSLAADTQYF. CDR3 DNA: TGTGCCAGCAGCTTATCATTGGCAGCAGATACGCAGTATTTT. The full variable domain, its missing parts supplied by reference TRBV7-2 and TRBJ2-3, is GAGVSQSPSNKVTEKGKDVELRCDPISGHTALYWYRQSLGQGLEFLIYFQGNSAPDKSGLPSDRFSAERTGGSVSTLTIQRTQQEDSAVYLCASSLSLAADTQYFGPGTRLTVL.

The chain recombines TRBV28 with TRBJ2-1, with 9 bases aligning to TRBD2. The ends lost 6 bases at V and 1 base at J; junction bases unmatched: 4. Per the germline V gene, CDR1 is MDHEN and CDR2 is SYDVKM. The CDR3 is 15 amino acids. The CDR3 DNA follows: TGTGCCAGCAGCGGTAGCGGGAGATCCTACAATGAGCAGTTCTTC. It translates to CASSGSGRSYNEQFF.

This rearrangement joins TRBV19 to TRBJ2-2, with 7 bases fitting TRBD1. This CDR3 is built from 15 residues. Germline-derived CDR1 and CDR2 are LNHDA and SQIVND (reference sequence). J was trimmed by 5 bases and V by 4 bases; bases with no gene match: 7. CDR3 DNA sequence: TGTGCCAGTAGTAGACAGGGCCCTAGTACCGGGGAGCTGTTTTTT. The encoded protein is CASSRQGPSTGELFF.

The chain carries TRBV11-2 and TRBJ1-6; 9 nucleotides line up with TRBD1. The CDR3 consists of 18 residues. Germline V gene sequence: CDR1 SGHAT, CDR2 FQNNGV. Trimming cost V 4 bases and J 9 bases; bases outside gene matches: 16. The CDR3 here is CASSSGLPTGGGFSPLHF. CDR3 bases: TGTGCCAGCAGCTCCGGCTTACCCACAGGGGGCGGGTTTTCACCCCTCCACTTT.

This clone was seen a handful of times. V gene TRBV10-3 combines with J gene TRBJ1-3, with D possibly TRBD1 on 6 matching bases. The V gene lost 6 bases and the J gene lost 0 bases, with 12 bases spanning the gap. Germline lookup yields CDR1 ENHRY and CDR2 SYGVKD. CDR3 size: 15 residues. The CDR3 nucleotides are TGTGCCATCAGCAAGGGACAAGGCTCTGGAAACACCATATATTTT. Translation: CAISKGQGSGNTIYF.

The rearrangement links TRBV4-3 to TRBJ1-2; weak D call: TRBD1 (6 bases). Between the trimmed V and J ends, which lost 0 bases and 4 bases, there was a span of 12 bases. The V gene's germline CDR1 is LGHNA and CDR2 YSLEER. This CDR3 has 15 amino acids. The CDR3 DNA reads as TGCGCCAGCAGCCAAGATAGGGACATCCGCTATGGCTACACCTTC. Its translation is CASSQDRDIRYGYTF.

This clone occurred a few times. The V and J genes are TRBV2 and TRBJ1-6, with a weak D call TRBD1 (6 bases). Germline V CDR1 and CDR2: SNHLY, FYNNEI. The CDR3 has 16 residues. Trimming cost V 5 bases and J 7 bases, with 18 bases left between them. CDR3 DNA: TGTGCCAGCAGTTTTCCCGGGGCAGGGGACAATTCACCCCTCCACTTT. Protein sequence: CASSFPGAGDNSPLHF. The full variable domain, in which reference TRBV2 and TRBJ1-6 provide the parts outside the CDR3, is EPEVTQTPSHQVTQMGQEVILRCVPISNHLYFYWYRQILGQKVEFLVSFYNNEISEKSEIFDDQFSVERPDGSNFTLKIRSTKLEDSAMYFCASSFPGAGDNSPLHFGNGTRLTVT.

This chain joins TRBV27 and TRBJ2-3; 7 bases match TRBD1. J gave up 4 bases and V 5 bases, and 6 bases lay outside the gene matches. The CDR3 extends over 14 amino acids. In germline, CDR1 is MNHEY, CDR2 SMNVEV (reference sequence). The CDR3 spells CASSPRDRADTQYF. The DNA for the CDR3 is TGTGCCAGCAGTCCTCGGGACAGAGCAGATACGCAGTATTTT.

Regarding this clone: The germline gene is not matched at one end of the junction; a read error may be the cause. The chain is built from TRBV7-9 and TRBJ1-2; 7 nucleotides match TRBD1. Germline lookup yields CDR1 SEHNR and CDR2 FQNEAQ (reference sequence). The CDR3 runs 13 residues. The CDR3 sequence is CSSRLQGSDGYTF. The CDR3 region has the DNA TGTTCCAGCAGGCTACAGGGGAGTGATGGCTACACCTTC.

This clone showed up just a few times. The chain links TRBV9 to TRBJ1-1, with 8 bases fitting TRBD1. The CDR3 contains 13 residues. Germline V gene sequence: CDR1 SGDLS, CDR2 YYNGEE. After removal of 3 bases from V and 4 bases from J, the junction contained 2 bases not matched to a gene. In nucleotides, the CDR3 is TGTGCCAGCAGCGCACAGGGGGGCACTGAAGCTTTCTTT. This encodes CASSAQGGTEAFF.

The gene calls are TRBV29-1 and TRBJ1-1, with a weak D call TRBD1 (5 bases). Germline CDR1 reads SQVTM; CDR2 reads ANQGSEA. The CDR3 runs to 15 residues. The V end lost 4 bases, the J end lost 5 bases, and 20 bases lay between the germline ends. CDR3 DNA: TGCAGCGTTGCTCCACCCCGAGCAGGGATTACTGAAGCTTTCTTT. This gives the protein CSVAPPRAGITEAFF.

This chain connects TRBV18 to TRBJ2-5, with TRBD2 identical over 10 bases. Germline V gives CDR1 KGHSH, CDR2 LQKENI. CDR3 length: 19 amino acids. The V gene end was trimmed by 1 base and the J gene end by 5 bases; junction bases not matched to a gene: 16. The CDR3 bases are TGTGCCAGCTCACCACATATAGCGGGAGGTCGAGGGTTAGAGGAGACCCAGTACTTC. Translation gives CASSPHIAGGRGLEETQYF.

This clone was recorded only once. This rearrangement joins TRBV6-5 to TRBJ2-2; maybe TRBD1 (6 bases). Germline CDR1 is MNHEY and CDR2 is SVGAGI. V was cut by 6 bases and J by 5 bases, with 13 bases left in between. The CDR3 is 14 residues long. The CDR3 loop is CASSHPRGTGELFF. The CDR3 coding sequence is TGTGCCAGCAGCCACCCAAGGGGGACCGGGGAGCTGTTTTTT.

The V and J genes are TRBV11-2 and TRBJ1-2; D remains ambiguous. This CDR3 is built from 14 residues. Deletions cut 1 base from V and 2 bases from J, with 8 bases between. Germline V gene lookup returns CDR1 SGHAT and CDR2 FQNNGV. The CDR3 spells CASSLGERNYGYTF. The DNA of the CDR3 is TGTGCCAGCAGCTTAGGAGAGAGAAACTATGGCTACACCTTC. The variable domain in full, completed from reference TRBV11-2 and TRBJ1-2, reads EAGVAQSPRYKIIEKRQSVAFWCNPISGHATLYWYQQILGQGPKLLIQFQNNGVVDDSQLPKDRFSAERLKGVDSTLKIQPAKLEDSAVYLCASSLGERNYGYTFGSGTRLTVV.

This clone has just one count. The chain links TRBV30 to TRBJ1-1; tentative D call: TRBD1 (6 bases). This CDR3 has 13 residues. The ends were cut back, 3 bases at V and 6 bases at J, with 14 bases in the middle. Germline-derived CDR1 and CDR2 are GTSNPN and SVGIG (reference sequence). The DNA for the CDR3 is TGTGCCTGGAGCCTAGGGGGACGGGCTGAAGCTTTCTTT. It specifies CAWSLGGRAEAFF.

The chain is built from TRBV7-9 and TRBJ1-2; D possibly corresponds to TRBD1 (5 bases). This CDR3 region has 13 residues. The ends were cut back, 4 bases at V and 6 bases at J, with 12 bases in the middle. In germline, CDR1 is SEHNR, CDR2 FQNEAQ (reference sequence). In nucleotides, the CDR3 is TGTGCCAGCAGCTCCGGGACTAATGATGGCTACACCTTC. Translating gives CASSSGTNDGYTF. Variable domain in full (rest from reference TRBV7-9 and TRBJ1-2): DTGVSQNPRHKITKRGQNVTFRCDPISEHNRLYWYRQTLGQGPEFLTYFQNEAQLEKSRLLSDRFSAERPKGSFSTLEIQRTEQGDSAMYLCASSSGTNDGYTFGSGTRLTVV.

In its sample, this clone was seen a few times. V usage is TRBV4-3 and J usage is TRBJ2-5; 7 bases agree with TRBD2. V shed 1 base, J shed 2 bases, and the junction held 7 bases outside the gene matches. Germline values: CDR1 LGHNA, CDR2 YSLEER. The CDR3 sequence is 16 residues long. The CDR3 nucleotides read TGCGCCAGCAGCCAAGGGGTAGCGGGCGGACAAGAGACCCAGTACTTC. Its translation is CASSQGVAGGQETQYF.

The CDR3 reads CAWGTGNGANVLTF. DNA of the CDR3: TGTGCCTGGGGGACAGGGAACGGGGCCAACGTCCTGACTTTC. J is TRBJ2-6 and V is TRBV30, with 9 nucleotides matching TRBD1. The J segment lost 4 bases and the V segment lost 5 bases, leaving 3 bases of the junction unmatched. This CDR3 is 14 amino acids long. The germline gives CDR1 GTSNPN, CDR2 SVGIG (reference sequence).

A few counts support this clone. V and J are TRBV4-1 and TRBJ2-7; D may be TRBD2 (6 bases). CDR1 and CDR2 from the germline V gene are MGHRA and YSYEKL. This CDR3 has 15 amino acids. Trimming stripped 8 bases from V and 4 bases from J, with 21 bases between. The CDR3 nucleotides are TGCGCCAGCGGAGCTCCGGAACTAGCAGGTTACGAGCAGTACTTC. This sequence encodes CASGAPELAGYEQYF.

The chain combines TRBV2 with TRBJ2-7; tentative D call: TRBD1 (5 bases). With 8 bases removed from V and 4 bases from J, the gap between germline ends came to 12 bases. This CDR3 contains 12 residues. CDR1 and CDR2 (germline): SNHLY, FYNNEI. The CDR3 region has the DNA TGTGCCAGCCTAGGGGCAGCTTACGAGCAGTACTTC. Protein sequence: CASLGAAYEQYF.

The chain combines TRBV6-1 with TRBJ2-1; 11 nucleotides line up with TRBD1. The V gene end was trimmed by 4 bases and the J gene end by 15 bases; junction bases not matched to a gene: 14. CDR1 and CDR2 (germline): MNHNS, SASEGT. CDR3 size: 15 residues. The CDR3 reads CASSAASRDRGFRFF. CDR3 bases: TGTGCCAGCAGTGCAGCTTCCCGGGACAGGGGGTTTCGGTTCTTC.

The V gene is TRBV9, the J gene TRBJ2-6; D gene ambiguous. Trimming left V 0 bases short and J 2 bases short, with 9 bases between. Germline V gene data show CDR1 as SGDLS and CDR2 as YYNGEE. The CDR3 loop spans 16 amino acids. CDR3 coding DNA: TGTGCCAGCAGCGTAGACCCTGGGCCTGGGGCCAACGTCCTGACTTTC. It is translated as CASSVDPGPGANVLTF.